The 27 T cell receptor beta chains reported below all come from one sample, sequenced in a study of spatial heterogeneity in lung cancer. Time point denoted: sample taken at primary tumor resection. Unsorted whole RNA from tumor, nontumor lung or frozen PBMC underwent sequencing. TCRdb analysed the 5' RACE reads with MiXCR anew, one entry per CDR3 protein. The sample holds under 10,000 distinct CDR3 sequences; 3.5% to 5.5% are singletons and the top ten take approximately 31%. The sample was PBMCs, taken at surgery. All receptors come from a male donor with early-stage non-small cell lung cancer.

In its sample, this clonotype was seen many times. Since it is a stray read in a library aimed at alpha chains, this beta chain has a size that is not meaningful. The genes are TRBV5-1 and TRBJ1-6; 10 nucleotides line up with TRBD1. CDR1 is SGHRS and CDR2 is YFSETQ in the germline V gene. The CDR3 is 14 residues long. V was pared by 2 bases and J by 9 bases, with 2 bases of the junction left unmatched. The CDR3 nucleotides are TGCGCCAGCAGCTTCGGGACAGGGGTTTCACCCCTCCACTTT. This encodes CASSFGTGVSPLHF.

By frequency in the sample, this clonotype is medium-sized (0.01 to 0.1%). This beta chain slipped into a library made for alpha chains as a stray read, so its size is not meaningful. The chain joins TRBV9 to TRBJ2-1; 9 bases agree with TRBD2. CDR1 is SGDLS and CDR2 is YYNGEE in the germline V gene. The length of the CDR3 is 16 residues. J lost 7 bases, V lost 0 bases, and 8 bases had no gene match. The CDR3: CASSVGPSGGPNEQFF. Here the CDR3 DNA reads TGTGCCAGCAGCGTAGGTCCCAGCGGGGGGCCGAATGAGCAGTTCTTC.

This clonotype was found many times. For a library built for alpha chains, this beta chain is a stray read; little rests on its size. This rearrangement joins TRBV20-1 to TRBJ2-5; 13 positions agree with TRBD2. The ends lost 0 bases at V and 4 bases at J; junction bases unmatched: 5. The germline CDR1 and CDR2 sequences are DFQATT and SNEGSKA (reference sequence). This CDR3 is 16 amino acids long. DNA for the CDR3: TGCAGTGCTAGAGAAACTAGCGGGGGGGCCGGAGAGACCCAGTACTTC. Translating it yields CSARETSGGAGETQYF.

In its sample, this clonotype was seen a few times. This beta chain turned up in a library designed for alpha chains; as an off-target read, its abundance says little. The genes are TRBV4-3 and TRBJ2-1, with D tentatively TRBD2 (6 bases). V was shortened by 0 bases and J by 5 bases, with 11 bases between the two germline ends. CDR1 LGHNA and CDR2 YSLEER come from the germline V gene. The CDR3 sequence is 15 residues long. Here the CDR3 DNA reads TGCGCCAGCAGCCAAGACGGACTAAGACACAATGAGCAGTTCTTC. Protein sequence: CASSQDGLRHNEQFF.

This clonotype was detected many times. A library made for alpha chains picked up this beta chain off target, so its size means little. This chain links TRBV3-1 with TRBJ1-2; 8 positions match TRBD1. The V gene end was trimmed by 2 bases and the J gene end by 4 bases; junction bases not matched to a gene: 9. Germline V gene data show CDR1 as LGHDT and CDR2 as YNNKEL (reference sequence). CDR3 length: 16 residues. For the CDR3, the DNA is TGTGCCAGCAGCCAACACTCCGGGACAGGTAGCTATGGCTACACCTTC. As protein: CASSQHSGTGSYGYTF.

This clonotype was seen many times. This beta chain appears as a stray read in a library generated for alpha chains; its size is not informative. The chain recombines TRBV28 with TRBJ2-3, with D tentatively TRBD1 or TRBD2 (5 bases each). The CDR3 covers 16 residues. V lost 4 bases and J 0 bases, leaving 14 bases between the germline ends. Germline CDR1 and CDR2: MDHEN and SYDVKM. The CDR3 sequence is CASSSPRGGSTDTQYF. For the CDR3, the DNA is TGTGCCAGCAGTTCCCCCCGGGGCGGTAGCACAGATACGCAGTATTTT.

This clonotype was recorded many times. The size of this beta chain means little, since it is a stray read in a library made for alpha chains. The V gene is TRBV12-5, the J gene TRBJ2-3, with unresolved D. The V and J ends lost 2 bases and 5 bases respectively, with 8 bases between them. CDR3 size: 13 residues. Germline-derived CDR1 and CDR2 are LGHNT and FRNRAP. Here the CDR3 DNA reads TGTGCTAGTGGTTTGAAGCGTGGAGATACGCAGTATTTT. It encodes CASGLKRGDTQYF.

By its share, this clonotype is large. Since the library was made to target alpha chains, this beta chain is a stray read and its abundance is not meaningful. V usage is TRBV5-1 and J usage is TRBJ2-1; D might be TRBD1 (6 bases). Germline CDR1 is SGHRS and CDR2 is YFSETQ. Trimming removed 1 base from V and 7 bases from J, with 30 bases in between. CDR3 size: 20 residues. The CDR3 coding sequence is TGCGCCAGCAGCTTGACTATCCCCGGGGTGTGGGGGCCCCAGGGGAATGAGCAGTTCTTC. This codes for CASSLTIPGVWGPQGNEQFF.

As for this clonotype: This beta chain is a stray sequence in a library constructed for alpha chains; its clone size is not meaningful. The CDR3 coding sequence is TGTGCCAGCAGCTTGACAGGGGCAGAGACCCAGTACTTC. It encodes CASSLTGAETQYF. The J gene is TRBJ2-5, the V gene TRBV5-5; TRBD1 agrees at 7 bases. Germline assignment: CDR1 SGHKS and CDR2 YYEKEE (reference sequence). The J segment lost 4 bases and the V segment lost 1 base, leaving 1 base of the junction unmatched. The CDR3 contains 13 residues.

Comment on this clonotype: This beta chain is a stray sequence in a library constructed for alpha chains; its clone size is not meaningful. This chain uses TRBV11-2 with TRBJ1-2, with D perhaps TRBD1 (5 bases). The CDR3 consists of 15 residues. V was cut by 6 bases and J by 2 bases, with 16 bases left in between. Per the germline V gene, CDR1 is SGHAT and CDR2 is FQNNGV. The CDR3: CASSSIRERNYGYTF. As DNA, the CDR3 is TGTGCCAGCAGTTCCATCAGGGAGAGGAACTATGGCTACACCTTC.

This clonotype was detected many times. Since it is a stray read in a library aimed at alpha chains, this beta chain has a size that is not meaningful. The CDR3 region has the DNA TGTGCCAGCAGTTTAAACAACTTATATAATTCACCCCTCCACTTT. Translated, it gives CASSLNNLYNSPLHF. The chain couples TRBV12-3 or TRBV12-4 to TRBJ1-6; D is unresolved. The CDR3 is 15 amino acids. V lost 2 bases and J 4 bases, leaving 9 bases between the germline ends.

This clonotype came up a few times. Found in a library prepared for alpha chains, this beta chain is an off-target read, and its abundance has little meaning. The V gene is TRBV3-1, the J gene TRBJ2-2, with 8 bases lining up with TRBD2. V lost 0 bases and J lost 6; bases outside the gene matches: 9. The germline gives CDR1 LGHDT, CDR2 YNNKEL (reference sequence). The CDR3 totals 17 residues. CDR3 protein: CASSQDLPGLGSGELFF. As DNA, the CDR3 is TGTGCCAGCAGCCAAGATTTGCCGGGACTAGGGTCCGGGGAGCTGTTTTTT.

This clonotype was seen ten or more times. With the library built for alpha chains, this beta chain is off target and its frequency is not meaningful. The chain links TRBV27 to TRBJ1-4, with D tentatively TRBD1 (6 bases). Trimming took off 6 bases at V and 8 bases at J, with 13 bases between the two ends. CDR3 length: 13 residues. Germline V lookup: CDR1 MNHEY, CDR2 SMNVEV (reference sequence). The CDR3 is CASRLNREEKLFF. Here the CDR3 DNA reads TGTGCCAGCAGGTTAAACAGGGAGGAAAAACTGTTTTTT.

As for this clonotype: The library was designed around alpha chains, so this beta chain is a stray read whose abundance carries little weight. The chain combines TRBV11-2 with TRBJ1-6, with TRBD1 as a possible D gene (6 bases). The V gene lost 1 base and the J gene lost 10 bases, with 14 bases spanning the gap. CDR1 is SGHAT and CDR2 is FQNNGV in the germline V gene. The CDR3 sequence is 15 residues long. This CDR3 reads CASSLVQGWWSPLHF. The CDR3 DNA reads as TGTGCCAGCAGCTTAGTACAGGGCTGGTGGTCACCCCTCCACTTT.

Only a few counts were recorded for this clonotype. The library was prepared for alpha chains; this beta chain is a stray read, so its frequency means little. The CDR3 is CASSLFWGVQYNEQFF. The CDR3 coding sequence is TGTGCCAGCAGCTTATTTTGGGGGGTCCAATACAATGAGCAGTTCTTC. The chain recombines TRBV7-8 with TRBJ2-1; perhaps TRBD2 as D (6 bases). In germline, CDR1 is SGHVS, CDR2 FQNEAQ. The CDR3 is made up of 16 amino acids. V dropped 2 bases and J dropped 4 bases, with 15 bases sitting between them.

In this sample, this clonotype turned up many times. This beta chain appears as a stray read in a library generated for alpha chains; its size is not informative. This chain joins TRBV20-1 and TRBJ1-2, with 9 bases lining up with TRBD1. CDR1 is DFQATT, CDR2 SNEGSKA, per germline (reference sequence). This CDR3 spans 13 amino acids. J gave up 6 bases and V 4 bases, and 6 bases lay outside the gene matches. The CDR3 region is CSAIRTGAHGYTF. The CDR3 bases are TGCAGTGCTATCCGGACAGGGGCGCATGGCTACACCTTC.

This clonotype was counted many times. This beta chain is an off-target read within a library intended for alpha chains, so its frequency means little. The chain couples TRBV4-1 to TRBJ1-4; the D gene is possibly TRBD1 (6 bases). Germline V CDR1 and CDR2: MGHRA, YSYEKL. Trimming stripped 0 bases from V and 8 bases from J, with 13 bases between. CDR3 length: 15 amino acids. The chain's CDR3 is CASSQDGGGREKLFF. The CDR3 bases are TGCGCCAGCAGCCAAGACGGAGGGGGAAGGGAAAAACTGTTTTTT.

In its sample, this clonotype is medium-sized. This beta chain is an off-target read within a library intended for alpha chains, so its frequency means little. The chain recombines TRBV7-2 with TRBJ1-1, with 7 positions matching TRBD1. Losses at the gene ends were 2 bases for V and 5 bases for J; bases not matched to a gene: 8. The CDR3 totals 15 residues. Germline-derived CDR1 and CDR2 are SGHTA and FQGNSA. The CDR3 DNA follows: TGTGCCAGCAGCTTATTCCCAGGGGGAGGAACTGAAGCTTTCTTT. Translating it yields CASSLFPGGGTEAFF.

This clonotype has ten or more counts. This beta chain came through as a stray read in a library set up for alpha chains, and its size says little. The chain uses TRBV7-2 and TRBJ1-1; D is ambiguous. Germline loops: CDR1 SGHTA, CDR2 FQGNSA. V was trimmed by 1 base and J by 5 bases, leaving 11 bases between them. The CDR3 is 14 residues long. CDR3 in amino acids: CASSLGSGRTEAFF. The CDR3 region has the DNA TGTGCCAGCAGCTTAGGCAGTGGTAGGACTGAAGCTTTCTTT.

To note about this clonotype: Because the library targeted alpha chains, this beta chain is an off-target read whose size means little. CDR3 coding DNA: TGTGCCAGCAGCGTAGATAGCCCCGGGCGGGTGAACACCGGGGAGCTGTTTTTT. This translates into CASSVDSPGRVNTGELFF. The genes are TRBV9 and TRBJ2-2; D may be TRBD2 (5 bases). The V gene's germline CDR1 is SGDLS and CDR2 YYNGEE. Trimming left V 0 bases short and J 1 base short, with 16 bases between. This CDR3 has 18 residues.

This clonotype was counted between two and nine times. The size of this beta chain means little, since it is a stray read in a library made for alpha chains. This chain uses TRBV15 with TRBJ2-1; D uncertain. Trimming took off 0 bases at V and 6 bases at J, with 15 bases between the two ends. The CDR3 is made up of 16 amino acids. The germline gives CDR1 LNHNV, CDR2 YYDKDF (reference sequence). CDR3 nucleotides: TGTGCCACCAGCAGAGAGGTAGCCAGGCGAGTCAATGAGCAGTTCTTC. Protein product: CATSREVARRVNEQFF.

This clonotype was seen ten or more times. This beta chain appears as a stray read in a library generated for alpha chains; its size is not informative. The rearrangement uses TRBV7-2 and TRBJ2-1; 11 positions match TRBD1. Germline CDR1 is SGHTA and CDR2 is FQGNSA. The trim removed 4 bases at V and 7 bases at J, leaving 6 bases unmatched. This CDR3 is 15 amino acids long. CDR3 region: CASSSGTGGRNEQFF. DNA for the CDR3: TGTGCCAGCAGCTCGGGGACAGGGGGTAGGAATGAGCAGTTCTTC. The variable domain in full, with the rest retrieved from reference TRBV7-2 and TRBJ2-1, is GAGVSQSPSNKVTEKGKDVELRCDPISGHTALYWYRQSLGQGLEFLIYFQGNSAPDKSGLPSDRFSAERTGGSVSTLTIQRTQQEDSAVYLCASSSGTGGRNEQFFGPGTRLTVL.

This clonotype is judged medium-sized. Little can be read into the size of this beta chain, an off-target read in a library designed for alpha chains. The chain has TRBV20-1 and TRBJ2-1, with D maybe TRBD2 (6 bases). The V and J ends lost 8 bases and 4 bases respectively, with 15 bases between them. Germline lookup yields CDR1 DFQATT and CDR2 SNEGSKA (reference sequence). The length of the CDR3 is 13 residues. The DNA for the CDR3 is TGCAGTCTAGAGGGAGGAGGTTACAATGAGCAGTTCTTC. It encodes CSLEGGGYNEQFF.

Concerning this clonotype itself: As an off-target read in a library built for alpha chains, this beta chain has a frequency of little significance. This chain links TRBV9 with TRBJ1-2; D possibly corresponds to TRBD1 (5 bases). Germline V gene lookup returns CDR1 SGDLS and CDR2 YYNGEE. V was cut by 1 base and J by 6 bases, with 19 bases left in between. The CDR3 consists of 16 residues. The CDR3 DNA is TGTGCCAGCAGCGTAAAGCCCGGGGCAGCCGACGATGGCTACACCTTC. This codes for CASSVKPGAADDGYTF.

This clonotype is categorized as medium-sized (0.01 to 0.1%). The size of this beta chain means little, since it is a stray read in a library made for alpha chains. The chain has TRBV6-5 and TRBJ2-7; D is perhaps TRBD2 (6 bases). Trimming took 6 bases from V and 0 from J, leaving 6 bases between them. Germline V lookup: CDR1 MNHEY, CDR2 SVGAGI. The CDR3 spans 12 residues. This CDR3 is CASREGSYEQYF. The CDR3 coding sequence is TGTGCCAGCAGGGAGGGCTCCTACGAGCAGTACTTC.

In this sample, this clonotype turned up a few times. This beta chain appears as a stray read in a library generated for alpha chains; its size is not informative. The chain links TRBV6-6 to TRBJ1-2; no definite D call. Between the trimmed V and J ends, which lost 7 bases and 8 bases, there was a span of 17 bases. In germline, CDR1 is MNHNY, CDR2 SVGAGI (reference sequence). The CDR3 loop spans 13 amino acids. In nucleotides, the CDR3 is TGTGCCAGCACCCAAACAGCGTCCGGCGGCTACACCTTC. Translating gives CASTQTASGGYTF.

In this sample, this clonotype turned up many times. A library prepared for alpha chains yielded this beta chain as an off-target read; its size is of little meaning. This sequence joins TRBV20-1 and TRBJ1-3; D remains ambiguous. Looked up from germline, CDR1 is DFQATT and CDR2 is SNEGSKA (reference sequence). The V end was cut by 2 bases, the J end by 0 bases, with 8 bases between. This CDR3 spans 14 amino acids. This chain's CDR3 is CSARFGNSGNTIYF. The CDR3 bases are TGCAGTGCTAGATTCGGGAACTCTGGAAACACCATATATTTT.